The sequence of this T cell receptor beta chain was determined in a study of blood T cell repertoires in COVID-19. Participant age was about 18 to 89 years, and participants resided in around 24 US areas. This CDR3 is 17 amino acids long. Original analysis: Reference gene primer amplification gave estimated nucleated cell counts. The table came from immunoSEQ multiplex PCR; TCRdb's copy has only in-frame clones and leaves some out. The V and J calls and clone size come from that table; D and trimming were worked out from the DNA. The table records 150,000 to 200,000 clones, more than 70% of them present only once.

The chain has TRBV21-1 and TRBJ2-3; the table gives TRBD2 as D, unverified against the DNA. TRBV21-1 is a pseudogene locus. Sequences were obtained from PBMCs or T cells enriched from blood (not recorded which). This TCR came from a woman in her twenties or thirties who had recovered from COVID-19. The CDR3 sequence is CASVVTGTSGSTDTQYF. In DNA form, the CDR3 reads TGTGCCAGCGTCGTCACCGGGACTAGCGGTAGCACAGATACGCAGTATTTT.